What follows are 5 T cell receptor beta chains derived from one specimen sequenced in a study of CD8 T cells in ankylosing spondylitis. TCRdb reanalysed the 5' RACE reads using MiXCR and keeps one entry per CDR3 protein. The profile shows under 950,000 distinct CDR3 sequences, 15% to 20% of them singletons. Points from the study as a whole: Seemingly characteristic of ankylosing spondylitis blood was a TCR beta motif consisting of 7 or 8 highly homologous variants.

What these receptors recognize is not known. The specimen sequenced was blood, either unsorted or a sorted T cell fraction (not recorded which). These receptors were taken from a male donor with ankylosing spondylitis.

The chain employs TRBV15 and TRBJ2-1; D might be TRBD2 (5 bases). V gave up 8 bases and J gave up 0 bases, with 11 bases separating them. The germline CDR1 and CDR2 sequences are LNHNV and YYDKDF (reference sequence). The length of the CDR3 is 14 residues. The CDR3: CATGDGNSYNEQFF. DNA of the CDR3: TGTGCCACCGGAGACGGGAACTCCTACAATGAGCAGTTCTTC.

J is TRBJ2-5 and V is TRBV7-9, with 7 bases fitting TRBD1. The V gene's germline CDR1 is SEHNR and CDR2 FQNEAQ (reference sequence). V shed 1 base, J shed 0 bases, and the junction held 2 bases outside the gene matches. The CDR3 runs 15 residues. CDR3 sequence reads: CASSLVQGYQETQYF. CDR3 DNA: TGTGCCAGCAGCTTAGTACAGGGGTACCAAGAGACCCAGTACTTC.

This clonotype has just a few counts. The J gene is TRBJ2-1, the V gene TRBV5-1, with unresolved D. The CDR3 is made up of 14 amino acids. Looked up from germline, CDR1 is SGHRS and CDR2 is YFSETQ. Between the trimmed V and J ends, which lost 3 bases and 1 base, there was a span of 8 bases. In nucleotides, the CDR3 is TGCGCCAGCAGCTCTGCCCAATCCTACAATGAGCAGTTCTTC. This gives the protein CASSSAQSYNEQFF.

The chain employs TRBV5-1 and TRBJ2-4, with TRBD1 identical over 8 bases. Per germline, CDR1 SGHRS and CDR2 YFSETQ. The CDR3 spans 15 residues. V lost 4 bases and J lost 8; bases outside the gene matches: 11. CDR3 residues: CASSLVDREVDIQYF. The CDR3 nucleotides are TGCGCCAGCAGCCTGGTGGACAGGGAGGTCGACATTCAGTACTTC.

The chain is built from TRBV20-1 and TRBJ2-7; 9 positions match TRBD2. Germline CDR1 DFQATT, CDR2 SNEGSKA (reference sequence). CDR3 length: 14 amino acids. Trimming removed 4 bases from V and 4 bases from J; junction bases left unmatched: 8. CDR3 loop: CSAIPQAGGYEQYF. CDR3 DNA: TGCAGTGCTATACCTCAAGCGGGAGGTTACGAGCAGTACTTC.